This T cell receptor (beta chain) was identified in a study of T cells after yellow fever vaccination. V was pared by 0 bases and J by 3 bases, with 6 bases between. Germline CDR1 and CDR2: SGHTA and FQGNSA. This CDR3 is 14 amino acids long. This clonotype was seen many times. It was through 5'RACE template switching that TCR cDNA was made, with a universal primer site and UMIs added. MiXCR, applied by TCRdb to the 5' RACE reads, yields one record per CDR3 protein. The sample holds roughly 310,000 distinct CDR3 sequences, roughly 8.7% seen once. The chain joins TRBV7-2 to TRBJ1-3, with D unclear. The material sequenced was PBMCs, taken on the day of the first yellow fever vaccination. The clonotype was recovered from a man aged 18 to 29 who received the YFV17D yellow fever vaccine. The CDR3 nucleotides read TGTGCCAGCAGCTTAGCCGGGGATGGAAACACCATATATTTT. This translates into CASSLAGDGNTIYF.